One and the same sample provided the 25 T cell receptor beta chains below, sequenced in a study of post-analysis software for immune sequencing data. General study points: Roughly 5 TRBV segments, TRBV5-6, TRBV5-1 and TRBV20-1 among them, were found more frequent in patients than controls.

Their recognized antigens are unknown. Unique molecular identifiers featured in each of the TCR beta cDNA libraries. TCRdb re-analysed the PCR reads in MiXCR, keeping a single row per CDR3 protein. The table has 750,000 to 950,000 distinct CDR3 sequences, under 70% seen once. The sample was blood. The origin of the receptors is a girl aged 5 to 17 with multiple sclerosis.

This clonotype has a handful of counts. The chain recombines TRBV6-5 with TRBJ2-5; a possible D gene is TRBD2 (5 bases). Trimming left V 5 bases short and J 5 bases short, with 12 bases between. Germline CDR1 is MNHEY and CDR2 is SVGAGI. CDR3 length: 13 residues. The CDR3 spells CASSIGMGETQYF. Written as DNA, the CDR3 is TGTGCCAGCAGTATCGGGATGGGTGAGACCCAGTACTTC.

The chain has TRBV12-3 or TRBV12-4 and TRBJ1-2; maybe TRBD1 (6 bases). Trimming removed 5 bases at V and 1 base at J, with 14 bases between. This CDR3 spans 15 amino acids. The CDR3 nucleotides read TGTGCCAGCAGTGCCGGACAGATCCTTAACTATGGCTACACCTTC. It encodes CASSAGQILNYGYTF.

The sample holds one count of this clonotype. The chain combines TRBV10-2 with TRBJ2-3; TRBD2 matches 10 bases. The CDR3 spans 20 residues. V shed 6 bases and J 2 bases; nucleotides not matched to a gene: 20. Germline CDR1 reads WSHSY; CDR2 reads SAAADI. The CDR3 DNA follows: TGCGCCAGCAGAAATAGACTAGCGGGCTACCGGGGGGAGTTCACAGATACGCAGTATTTT. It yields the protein CASRNRLAGYRGEFTDTQYF.

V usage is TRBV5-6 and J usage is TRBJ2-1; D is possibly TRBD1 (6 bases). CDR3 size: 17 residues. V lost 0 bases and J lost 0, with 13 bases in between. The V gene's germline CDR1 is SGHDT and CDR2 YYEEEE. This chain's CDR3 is CASSLAQGSSSYNEQFF. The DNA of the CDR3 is TGTGCCAGCAGCTTGGCGCAGGGGTCTAGCTCCTACAATGAGCAGTTCTTC.

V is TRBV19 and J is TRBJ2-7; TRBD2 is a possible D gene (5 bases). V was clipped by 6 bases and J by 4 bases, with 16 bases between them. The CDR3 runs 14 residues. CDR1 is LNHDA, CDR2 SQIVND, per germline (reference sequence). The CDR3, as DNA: TGTGCCAGTAGCTCCGGGATAACCGTATACGAGCAGTACTTC. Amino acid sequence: CASSSGITVYEQYF.

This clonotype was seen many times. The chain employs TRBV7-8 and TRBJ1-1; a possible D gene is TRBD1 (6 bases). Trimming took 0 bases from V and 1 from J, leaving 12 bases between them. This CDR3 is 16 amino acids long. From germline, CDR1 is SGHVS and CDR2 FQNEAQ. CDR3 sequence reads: CASSLAKSRGNTEAFF. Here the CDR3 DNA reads TGTGCCAGCAGCTTAGCGAAGAGCAGGGGGAACACTGAAGCTTTCTTT.

The CDR3 sequence is CASSLGGIIKEKLFF. Here the CDR3 DNA reads TGTGCCAGCAGCTTAGGGGGTATCATAAAGGAAAAACTGTTTTTT. J is TRBJ1-4 and V is TRBV7-8; D remains ambiguous. The V and J ends lost 1 base and 8 bases respectively, with 14 bases between them. The CDR3 loop spans 15 amino acids. CDR1 and CDR2 from the germline V gene are SGHVS and FQNEAQ.

The CDR3 is CASGPGVAAFNEQFF. Written as DNA, the CDR3 is TGTGCTAGTGGTCCCGGGGTAGCGGCTTTCAATGAGCAGTTCTTC. The chain carries TRBV12-5 and TRBJ2-1; D may be TRBD2 (6 bases). This CDR3 comprises 15 residues. Germline V CDR1 and CDR2: LGHNT, FRNRAP. Deletions cut 5 bases from V and 6 bases from J, with 17 bases between.

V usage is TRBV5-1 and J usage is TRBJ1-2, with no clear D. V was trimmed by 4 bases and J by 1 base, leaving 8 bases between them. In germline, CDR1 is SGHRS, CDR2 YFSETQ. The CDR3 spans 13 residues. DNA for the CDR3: TGCGCCAGCAGCCCGGACGTTAACTATGGCTACACCTTC. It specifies CASSPDVNYGYTF.

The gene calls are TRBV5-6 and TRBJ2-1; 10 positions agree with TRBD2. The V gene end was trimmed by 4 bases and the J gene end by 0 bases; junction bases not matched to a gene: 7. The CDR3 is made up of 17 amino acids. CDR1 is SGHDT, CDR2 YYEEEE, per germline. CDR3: CASSPGTSDFSYNEQFF. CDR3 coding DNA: TGTGCCAGCAGCCCCGGGACTAGCGATTTCTCCTACAATGAGCAGTTCTTC.

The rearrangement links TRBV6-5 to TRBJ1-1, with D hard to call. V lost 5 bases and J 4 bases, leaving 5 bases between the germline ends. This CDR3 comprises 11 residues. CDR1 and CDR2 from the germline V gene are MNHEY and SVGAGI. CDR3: CASSRFTEAFF. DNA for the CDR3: TGTGCCAGCAGTCGCTTCACTGAAGCTTTCTTT.

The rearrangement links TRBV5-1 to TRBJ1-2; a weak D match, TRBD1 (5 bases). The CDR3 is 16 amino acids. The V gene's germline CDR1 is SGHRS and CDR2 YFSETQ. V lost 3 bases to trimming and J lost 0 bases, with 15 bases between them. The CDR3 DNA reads TGCGCCAGCAGCTCGACCCAGGGAGCGGCTAACTATGGCTACACCTTC. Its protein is CASSSTQGAANYGYTF.

The CDR3 nucleotides are TGTGCCATCAGTGAACCAGTCCAAGAGACCCAGTACTTC. Encoded protein: CAISEPVQETQYF. V and J are TRBV10-3 and TRBJ2-5, with D hard to call. V dropped 3 bases and J dropped 1 base, with 6 bases sitting between them. Per the germline V gene, CDR1 is ENHRY and CDR2 is SYGVKD. The CDR3 is 13 amino acids.

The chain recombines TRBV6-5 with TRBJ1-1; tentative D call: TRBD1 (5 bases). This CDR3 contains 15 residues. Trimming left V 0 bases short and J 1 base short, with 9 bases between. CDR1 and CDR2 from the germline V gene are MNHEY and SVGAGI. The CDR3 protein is CASSYSRGGNTEAFF. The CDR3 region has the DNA TGTGCCAGCAGTTACTCGCGGGGCGGGAACACTGAAGCTTTCTTT.

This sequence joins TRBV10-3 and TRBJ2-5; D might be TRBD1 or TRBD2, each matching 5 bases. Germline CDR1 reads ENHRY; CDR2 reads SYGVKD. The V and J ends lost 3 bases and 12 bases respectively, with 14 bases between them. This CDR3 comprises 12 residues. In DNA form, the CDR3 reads TGTGCCATCAGTGACGGGACGGGTCAGGAGTACTTC. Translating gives CAISDGTGQEYF.

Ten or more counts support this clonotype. CDR3 nucleotides: TGCAGTGCGAGGGCGGACTCCTACGAGCAGTACTTC. Protein product: CSARADSYEQYF. The chain uses TRBV20-1 and TRBJ2-7; weak D call: TRBD2 (5 bases). The CDR3 has 12 amino acids. The germline CDR1 and CDR2 sequences are DFQATT and SNEGSKA (reference sequence). The ends were cut back, 6 bases at V and 0 bases at J, with 9 bases in the middle.

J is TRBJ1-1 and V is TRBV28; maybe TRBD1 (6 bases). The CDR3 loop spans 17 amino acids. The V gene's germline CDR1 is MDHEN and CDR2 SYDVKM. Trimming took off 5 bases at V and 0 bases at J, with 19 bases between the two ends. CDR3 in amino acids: CASSTQQGQLMNTEAFF. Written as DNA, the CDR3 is TGTGCCAGCAGTACTCAACAGGGTCAGCTCATGAACACTGAAGCTTTCTTT.

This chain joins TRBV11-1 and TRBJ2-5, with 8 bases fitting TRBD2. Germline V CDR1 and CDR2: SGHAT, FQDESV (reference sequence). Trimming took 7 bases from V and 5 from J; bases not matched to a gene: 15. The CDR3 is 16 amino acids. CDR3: CASTAGGAGGLETQYF. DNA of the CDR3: TGTGCCAGCACCGCAGGCGGGGCGGGAGGCTTGGAGACCCAGTACTTC.

The CDR3 spells CASSFRLGGVNYGYTF. The CDR3 DNA follows: TGTGCCAGCAGCTTCCGCCTGGGGGGAGTTAATTATGGCTACACCTTC. The rearrangement joins TRBV9 to TRBJ1-2; D is perhaps TRBD1 (5 bases). This CDR3 has 16 residues. V lost 4 bases and J 5 bases, leaving 21 bases between the germline ends. Looked up from germline, CDR1 is SGDLS and CDR2 is YYNGEE.

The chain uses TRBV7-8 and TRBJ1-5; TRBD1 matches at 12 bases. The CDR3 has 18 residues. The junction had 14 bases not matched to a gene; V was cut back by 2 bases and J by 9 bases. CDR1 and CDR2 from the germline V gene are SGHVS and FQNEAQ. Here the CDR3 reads CASSLQGTGGNRDRPQHF. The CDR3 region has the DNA TGTGCCAGCAGCTTACAAGGGACAGGGGGCAATCGGGATCGGCCCCAGCATTTT.

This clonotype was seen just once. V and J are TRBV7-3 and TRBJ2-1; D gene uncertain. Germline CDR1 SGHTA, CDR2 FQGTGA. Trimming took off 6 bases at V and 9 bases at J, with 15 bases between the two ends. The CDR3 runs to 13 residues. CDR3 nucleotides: TGTGCCAGCAGTCTTATACCCCGAACTGAGCAGTTCTTC. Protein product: CASSLIPRTEQFF.

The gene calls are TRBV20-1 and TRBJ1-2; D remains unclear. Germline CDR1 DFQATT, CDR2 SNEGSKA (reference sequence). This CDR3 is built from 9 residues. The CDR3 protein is CRPKGGYTF. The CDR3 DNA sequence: TGCAGACCAAAGGGTGGCTACACCTTC.

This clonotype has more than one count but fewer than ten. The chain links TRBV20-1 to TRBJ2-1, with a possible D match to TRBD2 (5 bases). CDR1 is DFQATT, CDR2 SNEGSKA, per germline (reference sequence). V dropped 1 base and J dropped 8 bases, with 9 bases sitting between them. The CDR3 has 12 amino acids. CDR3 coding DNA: TGCAGTGCTAGAGCTAGCCAGTATGAGCAGTTCTTC. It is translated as CSARASQYEQFF.

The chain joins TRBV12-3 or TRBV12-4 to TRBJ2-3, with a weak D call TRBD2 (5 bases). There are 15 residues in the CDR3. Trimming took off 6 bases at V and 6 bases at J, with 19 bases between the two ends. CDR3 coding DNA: TGTGCCAGCAGACGCGCTAGCTCTGTCTGGGATACGCAGTATTTT. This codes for CASRRASSVWDTQYF.

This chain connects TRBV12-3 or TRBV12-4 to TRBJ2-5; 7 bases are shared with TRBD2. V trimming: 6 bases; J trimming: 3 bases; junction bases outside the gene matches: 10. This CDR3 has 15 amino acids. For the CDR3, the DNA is TGTGCCAGCAGAAATAGCGGGTCGGTTAAAGAGACCCAGTACTTC. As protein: CASRNSGSVKETQYF.